This TCR beta chain appears in the sequencing data of a study of blood T cell repertoires in COVID-19. Study at large: Sites in the United States, Italy and Spain provided acute and convalescent COVID-19 samples. PBMCs, B-cell-depleted T cells, or T cells were the source of the cDNA or gDNA that made up the material.

Original data processing: Amplification from reference gene primers served as the basis for estimated nucleated cell counts. Clones were read by immunoSEQ multiplex PCR, and TCRdb kept only the in-frame ones, dropping some. D and trimming were read from the DNA, whereas the V and J calls and clone size are those reported in that table. This sample has 180,000 or so clones; roughly 76% occur once, and the top ten carry 8% to 13%. CDR3 size: 13 residues. Trimming cost V 10 bases and J 0 bases, with 10 bases left between them. Germline CDR1 and CDR2: MGHDK and SYGVNS. This receptor was taken from a woman in her 40s with COVID-19, enrolled during active disease. The chain is built from TRBV25-1 and TRBJ2-1; possible D gene TRBD2, 6 bases. The sequenced sample consisted of peripheral blood. As DNA, the CDR3 is TGTGCCACGGGAGCCCGCTCCTACAATGAGCAGTTCTTC. Its protein product is CATGARSYNEQFF. The variable domain in full, completed from reference TRBV25-1 and TRBJ2-1, reads EADIYQTPRYLVIGTGKKITLECSQTMGHDKMYWYQQDPGMELHLIHYSYGVNSTEKGDLSSESTVSRIRTEHFPLTLESARPSHTSQYLCATGARSYNEQFFGPGTRLTVL.